This TCR beta chain comes out of a study of Ad26.COV2.S vaccination and SARS-CoV-2 variants. About the research overall: The Ad26.COV2.S arm of the COV1001 trial was where the donor was placed.

Assay used: immunoSEQ multiplex PCR; TCRdb lists only in-frame clones, some missing. The sample lists over 400,000 clones; 92% were seen once. Documented treatment: around 19 received Ad26.COV2.S at low or high dose, single or two shots; roughly 5 received placebo; per-sample allocation not given. The samples were gathered on day 63 after the first injection of vaccine or placebo. The sequence came from a person between 18 and 60 years old who received the Ad26.COV2.S COVID-19 vaccine or a placebo. The material sequenced was peripheral blood, taken in a trial of Ad26.COV2.S vaccine versus placebo.

The CDR3 here is CASSVISTAPQVEQFF. CDR3 DNA: TGCGCCAGCAGCGTTATCAGTACGGCCCCGCAAGTTGAGCAGTTCTTC. The V and J genes are TRBV5-1 and TRBJ2-1; D gene ambiguous. Looked up from germline, CDR1 is SGHRS and CDR2 is YFSETQ. CDR3 size: 16 residues. V was trimmed by 4 bases and J by 9 bases, leaving 23 bases between them.